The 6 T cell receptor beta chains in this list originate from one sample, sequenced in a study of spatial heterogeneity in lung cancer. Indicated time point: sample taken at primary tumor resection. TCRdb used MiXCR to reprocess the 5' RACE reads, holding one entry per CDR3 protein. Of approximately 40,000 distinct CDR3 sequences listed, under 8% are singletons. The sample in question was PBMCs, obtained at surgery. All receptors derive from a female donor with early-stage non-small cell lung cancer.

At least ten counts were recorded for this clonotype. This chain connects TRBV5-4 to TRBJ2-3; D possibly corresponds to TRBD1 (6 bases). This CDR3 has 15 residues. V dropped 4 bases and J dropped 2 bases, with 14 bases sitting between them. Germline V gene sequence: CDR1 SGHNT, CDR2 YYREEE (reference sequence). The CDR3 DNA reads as TGTGCCAGCAGCCAGGGTACAGGGTTCACAGATACGCAGTATTTT. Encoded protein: CASSQGTGFTDTQYF.

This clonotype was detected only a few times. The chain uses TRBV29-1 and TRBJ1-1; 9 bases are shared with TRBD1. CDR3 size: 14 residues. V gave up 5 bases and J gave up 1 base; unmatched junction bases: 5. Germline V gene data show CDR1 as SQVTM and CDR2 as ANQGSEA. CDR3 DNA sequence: TGCAGCGTTCACAGGGGGCGCGGGAACACTGAAGCTTTCTTT. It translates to CSVHRGRGNTEAFF.

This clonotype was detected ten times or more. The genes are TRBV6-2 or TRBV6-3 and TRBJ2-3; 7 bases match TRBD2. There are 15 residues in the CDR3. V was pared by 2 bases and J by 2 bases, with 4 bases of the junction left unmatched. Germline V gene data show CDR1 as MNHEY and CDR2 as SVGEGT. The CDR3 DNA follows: TGTGCCAGCAGTTACGCGGGAGCGAACACAGATACGCAGTATTTT. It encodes CASSYAGANTDTQYF.

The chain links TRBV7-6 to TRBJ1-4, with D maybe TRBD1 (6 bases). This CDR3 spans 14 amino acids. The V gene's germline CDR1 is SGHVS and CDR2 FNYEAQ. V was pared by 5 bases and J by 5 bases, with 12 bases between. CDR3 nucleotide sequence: TGTGCCAGCAGCGAAAGGGGGGGCAATGAAAAACTGTTTTTT. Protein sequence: CASSERGGNEKLFF.

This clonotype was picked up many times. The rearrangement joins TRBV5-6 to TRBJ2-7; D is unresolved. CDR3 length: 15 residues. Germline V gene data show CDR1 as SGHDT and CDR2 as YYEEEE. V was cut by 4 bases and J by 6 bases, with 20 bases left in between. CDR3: CASSPNGPGRGEQYF. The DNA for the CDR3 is TGTGCCAGCAGCCCGAACGGGCCAGGAAGAGGCGAGCAGTACTTC. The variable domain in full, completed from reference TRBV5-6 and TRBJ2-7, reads DAGVTQSPTHLIKTRGQQVTLRCSPKSGHDTVSWYQQALGQGPQFIFQYYEEEERQRGNFPDRFSGHQFPNYSSELNVNALLLGDSALYLCASSPNGPGRGEQYFGPGTRLTVT.

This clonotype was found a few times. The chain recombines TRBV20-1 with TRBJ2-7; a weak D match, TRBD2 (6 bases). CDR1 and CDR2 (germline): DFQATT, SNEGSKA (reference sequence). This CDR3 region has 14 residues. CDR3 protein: CSAEAGTYSYEQYF. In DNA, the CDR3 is TGCAGCGCCGAAGCGGGTACCTACTCCTACGAGCAGTACTTC.